This T cell receptor (beta chain) derives from a study of OX40 agonist ivuxolimab in advanced cancers. In the study overall: Eligibility rules accepted prior anti-PD-1, anti-PD-L1 or anti-CTLA-4 therapy, and around 44% had some. Study-level findings and limits: At 0.1 to 3.0 mg/kg and by week 6, clonal expansion occurred in CD4+ and CD8+ blood T cells.

CDR3 size: 18 residues. Data came from immunoSEQ multiplex PCR; TCRdb stores just in-frame clones and leaves some out. Of more than 65,000 clones in the sample, around 85% are singletons; the top ten hold about 0.76%. Worth noting for this clone: The antigen remains unidentified.

This clonotype was sampled from an adult with an advanced solid tumor such as melanoma, head and neck, liver or kidney cancer. The specimen comprised CD4+ or CD8+ T cells sorted from blood, sampled in a trial of the OX40 agonist ivuxolimab. The rearrangement links TRBV7-5 to TRBJ2-1. TRBV7-5 is a pseudogene segment. The CDR3 spells CVRSLGGPTSHRYNEQFF. The CDR3 DNA sequence: TGTGTCAGAAGCTTAGGGGGGCCCACTAGCCACAGGTACAATGAGCAGTTCTTC.